These 22 T cell receptor beta chains share one sample of origin, sequenced in a study of T cells in Graves' hyperthyroidism and ophthalmopathy. It was RNA transcripts that yielded the amplified TCR beta CDR3 regions. TCR CDR3 underwent first-round RT-PCR with the HTBI primer set. TCRdb independently ran MiXCR on the multiplex PCR reads; one entry per CDR3 protein. This table holds more than 350,000 distinct CDR3 sequences, 14% to 15% found once. Sequenced input: blood. These receptors were obtained from a woman in her 30s with Graves' hyperthyroidism.

The table lists this clonotype with many counts. The chain couples TRBV5-1 to TRBJ2-7, with D possibly TRBD1 on 6 matching bases. This CDR3 is 14 amino acids long. Trimming removed 4 bases at V and 2 bases at J, with 13 bases between. CDR1 is SGHRS, CDR2 YFSETQ, per germline. The CDR3 is CASSKGDGAYEQYF. CDR3 DNA sequence: TGCGCCAGCAGCAAGGGGGACGGCGCCTACGAGCAGTACTTC.

This clonotype was recorded a few times. The V gene is TRBV25-1, the J gene TRBJ1-3; 8 bases match TRBD1. The V gene's germline CDR1 is MGHDK and CDR2 SYGVNS. CDR3 size: 16 residues. Trimming took 5 bases from V and 2 from J; bases not matched to a gene: 8. The CDR3 protein is CASSITRGPTGNTIYF. DNA for the CDR3: TGTGCCAGCAGTATAACCAGGGGGCCAACTGGAAACACCATATATTTT.

This clonotype has at least ten counts. This sequence joins TRBV18 and TRBJ2-2, with D perhaps matching TRBD1 (5 bases). The CDR3 has 15 amino acids. V lost 2 bases to trimming and J lost 0 bases, with 7 bases between them. CDR1 is KGHSH, CDR2 LQKENI, per germline. The CDR3 nucleotides are TGTGCCAGCTCACCAGCAGGGCCGAACACCGGGGAGCTGTTTTTT. Translated, it gives CASSPAGPNTGELFF.

Notes on this clonotype: One junction end does not reproduce the germline sequence, and a read error may be involved. The V call is TRBV30, the J call TRBJ2-1; D may correspond to TRBD1 or TRBD2 (5 bases each). The length of the CDR3 is 18 residues. CDR1 and CDR2 from the germline V gene are GTSNPN and SVGIG (reference sequence). The CDR3 is CAWSVRWGISAPYNEQSF. The CDR3 DNA reads as TGTGCCTGGAGCGTACGATGGGGGATAAGCGCACCCTACAATGAGCAGTCCTTC. The variable domain in full, with the rest retrieved from reference TRBV30 and TRBJ2-1, is SQTIHQWPATLVQPVGSPLSLECTVEGTSNPNLYWYRQAAGRGLQLLFYSVGIGQISSEVPQNLSASRPQDRQFILSSKKLLLSDSGFYLCAWSVRWGISAPYNEQSFGPGTRLTVL.

The chain has TRBV20-1 and TRBJ2-1; 11 nucleotides agree with TRBD2. CDR1 is DFQATT and CDR2 is SNEGSKA in the germline V gene (reference sequence). Trimming cost V 2 bases and J 14 bases; bases outside gene matches: 8. There are 13 residues in the CDR3. CDR3 bases: TGCAGTGCTAGACCGGGACTAGCGGCCAGGGAGTTCTTC. Its translation is CSARPGLAAREFF.

In this sample, this clonotype turned up many times. The chain has TRBV20-1 and TRBJ2-7; TRBD2 matches 7 bases. With 6 bases clipped from V and 0 bases from J, the junction kept 5 bases outside the gene matches. The germline V gene has CDR1 DFQATT and CDR2 SNEGSKA (reference sequence). The CDR3 extends over 13 amino acids. The DNA of the CDR3 is TGCAGTGCAGACGGGGGGAGCTCCTACGAGCAGTACTTC. It is translated as CSADGGSSYEQYF.

This clonotype has at least ten counts. The J gene is TRBJ2-3, the V gene TRBV3-1; 7 nucleotides agree with TRBD1. V lost 7 bases and J lost 0; bases outside the gene matches: 4. The CDR3 covers 14 residues. Per the germline V gene, CDR1 is LGHDT and CDR2 is YNNKEL (reference sequence). The CDR3: CASMGQLSTDTQYF. The CDR3 DNA follows: TGTGCCAGCATGGGACAGCTTAGCACAGATACGCAGTATTTT.

The chain combines TRBV6-5 with TRBJ1-1; tentatively, D is TRBD1 (6 bases). Germline assignment: CDR1 MNHEY and CDR2 SVGAGI. The V gene lost 0 bases and the J gene lost 6 bases, with 11 bases spanning the gap. This CDR3 spans 14 amino acids. Here the CDR3 DNA reads TGTGCCAGCAGTTACTCCTACAGGGCGGCTGAAGCTTTCTTT. Amino acids: CASSYSYRAAEAFF.

This clonotype occurred a few times. The gene calls are TRBV6-1 and TRBJ1-4; the D gene is possibly TRBD1 (5 bases). V lost 6 bases and J lost 7, with 12 bases in between. This CDR3 region has 13 residues. Germline values: CDR1 MNHNS, CDR2 SASEGT. CDR3 coding DNA: TGTGCCAGCAGACCGGGGGGTGTTGAAAAACTGTTTTTT. Its translation: CASRPGGVEKLFF.

This clonotype was counted many times. The chain combines TRBV20-1 with TRBJ2-3; unclear D gene. Germline V gene lookup returns CDR1 DFQATT and CDR2 SNEGSKA (reference sequence). This CDR3 contains 15 residues. Between the trimmed V and J ends, which lost 0 bases and 1 base, there was a span of 11 bases. The CDR3 DNA reads TGCAGTGCTAGAGATGTCTCCTGGGGCACAGATACGCAGTATTTT. This translates into CSARDVSWGTDTQYF.

This clonotype was counted at least ten times. V and J are TRBV2 and TRBJ2-1, with 7 nucleotides matching TRBD1. Germline V gives CDR1 SNHLY, CDR2 FYNNEI. This CDR3 contains 14 residues. J was trimmed by 0 bases and V by 8 bases; bases with no gene match: 4. CDR3 loop: CASGGQSSYNEQFF. The CDR3, as DNA: TGTGCCAGCGGGGGACAGAGCTCCTACAATGAGCAGTTCTTC. The variable domain in full, completed from reference TRBV2 and TRBJ2-1, reads EPEVTQTPSHQVTQMGQEVILRCVPISNHLYFYWYRQILGQKVEFLVSFYNNEISEKSEIFDDQFSVERPDGSNFTLKIRSTKLEDSAMYFCASGGQSSYNEQFFGPGTRLTVL.

In its sample, this clonotype was seen many times. The V gene is TRBV28, the J gene TRBJ1-1; perhaps TRBD1 as D (5 bases). V was shortened by 6 bases and J by 11 bases, with 16 bases between the two germline ends. The CDR3 has 12 residues. The germline V gene has CDR1 MDHEN and CDR2 SYDVKM. CDR3 DNA sequence: TGTGCCAGCAGCCAGGGCGGGTCCCCCGCTTTCTTT. It is translated as CASSQGGSPAFF.

J is TRBJ1-6 and V is TRBV14; D unclear. This CDR3 has 14 amino acids. Trimming cost V 2 bases and J 6 bases, with 8 bases left between them. Germline values: CDR1 SGHDN, CDR2 FVKESK. CDR3 nucleotide sequence: TGTGCCAGCAGCCAAATCAGGACTAATTCACCCCTCCACTTT. As protein: CASSQIRTNSPLHF.

This clonotype has a handful of counts. The V and J genes are TRBV15 and TRBJ2-5; 7 bases match TRBD1. Germline V gene sequence: CDR1 LNHNV, CDR2 YYDKDF (reference sequence). The trim removed 5 bases at V and 0 bases at J, leaving 9 bases unmatched. The CDR3 has 16 amino acids. The CDR3 sequence is CATSPPRDRNQETQYF. In DNA, the CDR3 is TGTGCCACCAGCCCCCCCCGGGACAGAAACCAAGAGACCCAGTACTTC. Combining the CDR3 with reference TRBV15 and TRBJ2-5 gives the whole variable domain DAMVIQNPRYQVTQFGKPVTLSCSQTLNHNVMYWYQQKSSQAPKLLFHYYDKDFNNEADTPDNFQSRRPNTSFCFLDIRSPGLGDTAMYLCATSPPRDRNQETQYFGPGTRLLVL.

This clonotype has just a few counts. This sequence joins TRBV9 and TRBJ1-4; possible D gene TRBD1, 5 bases. From germline, CDR1 is SGDLS and CDR2 YYNGEE. CDR3 size: 16 residues. Deletions cut 0 bases from V and 0 bases from J, with 9 bases between. The CDR3 DNA follows: TGTGCCAGCAGCGTAGCCATAGGGGCAACTAATGAAAAACTGTTTTTT. It encodes CASSVAIGATNEKLFF. Together with reference TRBV9 and TRBJ1-4, the CDR3 gives the full variable domain: DSGVTQTPKHLITATGQRVTLRCSPRSGDLSVYWYQQSLDQGLQFLIQYYNGEERAKGNILERFSAQQFPDLHSELNLSSLELGDSALYFCASSVAIGATNEKLFFGSGTQLSVL.

Concerning this clonotype itself: A much bigger clone sits one base away, suggesting this may be a read error. The chain carries TRBV6-2 or TRBV6-3 and TRBJ1-5, with 10 bases aligning to TRBD1. From germline, CDR1 is MNHEY and CDR2 SVGEGT. This CDR3 comprises 15 residues. Trimming cost V 5 bases and J 7 bases; bases outside gene matches: 8. Here the CDR3 reads CASSTGQGPGQPQHF. The CDR3 DNA follows: TGTGCCAGCAGTACGGGACAGGGGCCGGGACAGCCCCAGCATTTT.

This clonotype was seen only once. The rearrangement joins TRBV24-1 to TRBJ1-1; D might be TRBD1 (6 bases). The CDR3 runs 15 residues. The V and J ends lost 8 bases and 2 bases respectively, with 17 bases between them. Germline V gene lookup returns CDR1 KGHDR and CDR2 SFDVKD. The CDR3 DNA reads TGTGCCACCAACGGAGACAGGTCGCAAAACACTGAAGCTTTCTTT. Translated, it gives CATNGDRSQNTEAFF.

This clonotype has a count of ten or more. The chain uses TRBV20-1 and TRBJ2-7, with D perhaps TRBD1 or TRBD2 (7 bases each). The CDR3 is 13 amino acids. The germline V gene has CDR1 DFQATT and CDR2 SNEGSKA (reference sequence). The CDR3 reads CVATGGTAYEQYF. CDR3 coding DNA: TGCGTAGCCACCGGGGGGACAGCCTACGAGCAGTACTTC.

The chain uses TRBV5-1 and TRBJ1-2; D is perhaps TRBD1 (6 bases). Trimming took off 5 bases at V and 3 bases at J, with 17 bases between the two ends. Per germline, CDR1 SGHRS and CDR2 YFSETQ. This CDR3 has 15 residues. DNA for the CDR3: TGCGCCAGCAGGTCAACGAAACAGGGCCACTATGGCTACACCTTC. The encoded protein is CASRSTKQGHYGYTF.

This clonotype came up a few times. The gene calls are TRBV4-2 and TRBJ2-5; 9 positions match TRBD2. The germline CDR1 and CDR2 sequences are LGHNA and YNFKEQ. CDR3 length: 14 residues. V lost 3 bases, J lost 5 bases, and 4 bases stayed unmatched. CDR3 DNA sequence: TGTGCCAGCAGCCAGCGGGGGGGGTTTGAGACCCAGTACTTC. Protein: CASSQRGGFETQYF.

This clonotype has at least ten counts. This chain links TRBV27 with TRBJ2-3; TRBD1 agrees at 9 bases. The CDR3 has 16 amino acids. V was clipped by 5 bases and J by 6 bases; unmatched bases: 12. Germline values: CDR1 MNHEY, CDR2 SMNVEV (reference sequence). The CDR3 nucleotides are TGTGCCAGCAGTACCCCGCCGGGACAGGGATCGGATACGCAGTATTTT. Translated, it gives CASSTPPGQGSDTQYF.

This clonotype appeared once. One base away lies a much larger clone, so this may be a sequencing read error. V usage is TRBV12-3 or TRBV12-4 and J usage is TRBJ1-4; D unclear. The CDR3 covers 15 residues. V lost 10 bases to trimming and J lost 3 bases, with 18 bases between them. CDR3 nucleotides: TGTGCCATCCCTCTCCCGTGGGCCCCTAATGAAAAACTGTTTTTT. Translation: CAIPLPWAPNEKLFF.